This TCR beta chain came from a study of T cell responses to AZD1222 COVID-19 vaccine. About the study: Pooled in the analysis were second doses at about 4 or about 12 weeks. Study results and limitations: Donors skewed white British and female; clonal diversity was possibly underestimated. Spike-specific TCR breadth and depth rose after two AZD1222 doses. Sampled repertoires all dated from after the peak T cell response.

The length of the CDR3 is 15 residues. J was trimmed by 3 bases and V by 3 bases; bases with no gene match: 6. CDR1 and CDR2 from the germline V gene are SGHRS and YFSETQ. Produced via immunoSEQ multiplex PCR; TCRdb's table is partial and in-frame only. This table has about 100,000 clones, 92% appearing once. With regard to this clone: Its antigen is undetermined.

Sample: peripheral blood, taken on day 0 of AZD1222 vaccination. The receptor comes from an adult in good health. The rearrangement links TRBV5-1 to TRBJ2-3, with 8 bases that match TRBD2. The CDR3 loop is CASSSWTSSTDTQYF. The CDR3 region has the DNA TGCGCCAGCAGCTCCTGGACTAGCTCGACAGATACGCAGTATTTT.